This entry concerns a single T cell receptor (beta chain). What it binds is not known. The V gene lost 4 bases and the J gene lost 2 bases, with 11 bases spanning the gap. The CDR3 runs 14 residues. Germline assignment: CDR1 SGHVS and CDR2 FQNEAQ. The data are from a study of cytomegalovirus exposure and HLA in healthy donors. Study outcomes and limitations: Most CMV-associated TCR beta chains were later found to appear HLA-restricted. Among immune exposure information, only CMV serostatus was available.

The study ran its PCR with 60 Vbeta and 13 Jbeta primers. TCRdb keeps only in-frame clones here, not all; method: immunoSEQ multiplex PCR. Of about 160,000 clones in the sample, roughly 81% were seen once. The sample was PBMCs. This receptor was obtained from a young man in good health and CMV-seropositive. This chain uses TRBV7-8 with TRBJ1-1; D ambiguous. The CDR3 region has the DNA TGTGCCAGCAGCTCCTTTGAGGGAAACACTGAAGCTTTCTTT. It codes for CASSSFEGNTEAFF.